The 18 T cell receptor beta chains below come from one sample, sequenced in a study of T cells in Graves' hyperthyroidism and ophthalmopathy. RNA transcripts yielded amplified TCR beta CDR3 regions. The HTBI primer set was used in a first-round RT-PCR of the TCR CDR3. TCRdb reanalysed the multiplex PCR reads using MiXCR and keeps one entry per CDR3 protein. The sample contains just under 750,000 distinct CDR3 sequences, approximately 40% of which appear only once. Sequenced sample: blood. The receptors were sampled from a woman in her forties with Graves' hyperthyroidism.

This CDR3 is CASRRGDNSPLHF. The CDR3 DNA is TGTGCCAGCAGACGGGGCGATAATTCACCCCTCCACTTT. The V gene is TRBV25-1, the J gene TRBJ1-6; the D gene is possibly TRBD1 (5 bases). Germline V gives CDR1 MGHDK, CDR2 SYGVNS. The CDR3 is made up of 13 amino acids. Trimming removed 6 bases from V and 5 bases from J, with 8 bases in between.

The chain is built from TRBV2 and TRBJ2-2; D might be TRBD1 (6 bases). The CDR3 runs to 16 residues. The germline CDR1 and CDR2 sequences are SNHLY and FYNNEI. Trimming cost V 6 bases and J 6 bases, with 20 bases left between them. The DNA of the CDR3 is TGTGCCAGCAGCGTAGAATTGGGGGCGCGTGCCGGGGAGCTGTTTTTT. Translating it yields CASSVELGARAGELFF.

This clonotype was found many times. The genes are TRBV29-1 and TRBJ2-7, with 10 bases lining up with TRBD1. The V and J ends lost 6 bases and 4 bases, in that order; junction bases with no gene match: 9. This CDR3 is built from 14 residues. Per the germline V gene, CDR1 is SQVTM and CDR2 is ANQGSEA. The chain's CDR3 is CSVRGGQGIYEQYF. For the CDR3, the DNA is TGCAGCGTGCGAGGGGGACAGGGGATTTACGAGCAGTACTTC.

In its sample, this clonotype was seen a few times. The rearrangement joins TRBV9 to TRBJ1-4; no reliable D call. The germline CDR1 and CDR2 sequences are SGDLS and YYNGEE. Trimming stripped 0 bases from V and 0 bases from J, with 3 bases between. The CDR3 is 14 residues long. The CDR3 nucleotides are TGTGCCAGCAGCGTAGAAGCAACTAATGAAAAACTGTTTTTT. Translation gives CASSVEATNEKLFF.

This clonotype was found many times. The chain has TRBV20-1 and TRBJ2-5; 7 bases agree with TRBD2. With 5 bases clipped from V and 6 bases from J, the junction kept 12 bases outside the gene matches. This CDR3 has 14 residues. Germline V gene lookup returns CDR1 DFQATT and CDR2 SNEGSKA (reference sequence). The DNA of the CDR3 is TGCAGTGCTTGGAAGTGGGAGGGCCTGAAGACCCAGTACTTC. It is translated as CSAWKWEGLKTQYF.

This clonotype was seen a few times. The CDR3 is CASHQTANYGYTF. Written as DNA, the CDR3 is TGTGCCAGCCATCAGACAGCTAACTATGGCTACACCTTC. The chain couples TRBV7-2 to TRBJ1-2; D is possibly TRBD1 (5 bases). The CDR3 totals 13 residues. V was pared by 8 bases and J by 0 bases, with 10 bases between. CDR1 is SGHTA, CDR2 FQGNSA, per germline.

This clonotype was recorded many times. This rearrangement joins TRBV19 to TRBJ1-1, with D unresolved. The CDR3 length is 10 residues. V gave up 9 bases and J gave up 0 bases, with 2 bases separating them. Germline V gives CDR1 LNHDA, CDR2 SQIVND (reference sequence). The CDR3 region is CARLNTEAFF. The CDR3 DNA sequence: TGTGCCAGGCTGAACACTGAAGCTTTCTTT.

This clonotype was observed at least ten times. The chain links TRBV29-1 to TRBJ1-2; D gene ambiguous. This CDR3 is built from 9 residues. Deletions cut 6 bases from V and 8 bases from J, with 7 bases between. Germline assignment: CDR1 SQVTM and CDR2 ANQGSEA. The CDR3 loop is CSVDAGYTF. The CDR3 DNA reads TGCAGCGTGGACGCCGGCTACACCTTC.

This clonotype was seen only once. The CDR3 coding sequence is TGTGCCAGCTCACAGACAGGACAGGGAGGCAACACTGAAGCTTTCTTT. Amino acid sequence: CASSQTGQGGNTEAFF. The rearrangement joins TRBV7-2 to TRBJ1-1, with 8 nucleotides matching TRBD1. V lost 8 bases, J lost 2 bases, and 13 bases stayed unmatched. CDR1 is SGHTA, CDR2 FQGNSA, per germline. The CDR3 covers 16 residues.

This clonotype was observed at least ten times. The chain is built from TRBV6-5 and TRBJ1-2; weak D call: TRBD1 (5 bases). This CDR3 region has 14 residues. Trimming took 5 bases from V and 4 from J, leaving 14 bases between them. Looked up from germline, CDR1 is MNHEY and CDR2 is SVGAGI. CDR3 sequence: CASSRGLVSYGYTF. The CDR3 DNA sequence: TGTGCCAGCAGTCGGGGACTAGTCTCCTATGGCTACACCTTC.

This clonotype was detected many times. This sequence joins TRBV7-9 and TRBJ2-7; 7 bases line up with TRBD2. The CDR3 is made up of 17 amino acids. Germline-derived CDR1 and CDR2 are SEHNR and FQNEAQ (reference sequence). J lost 0 bases, V lost 4 bases, and 12 bases had no gene match. CDR3 residues: CASSSGPSGSFSYEQYF. The CDR3 bases are TGTGCCAGCAGCTCAGGACCTAGCGGCAGCTTCTCCTACGAGCAGTACTTC. The full variable domain, its missing parts supplied by reference TRBV7-9 and TRBJ2-7, is DTGVSQNPRHKITKRGQNVTFRCDPISEHNRLYWYRQTLGQGPEFLTYFQNEAQLEKSRLLSDRFSAERPKGSFSTLEIQRTEQGDSAMYLCASSSGPSGSFSYEQYFGPGTRLTVT.

This clonotype was detected ten times or more. This sequence joins TRBV2 and TRBJ1-1; the D gene is possibly TRBD1 (5 bases). The CDR3 sequence is 13 residues long. V dropped 5 bases and J dropped 8 bases, with 15 bases sitting between them. Germline values: CDR1 SNHLY, CDR2 FYNNEI. CDR3 sequence (DNA): TGTGCCAGCAGTCGAACACGGGACCGAGAAGCTTTCTTT. Translating gives CASSRTRDREAFF.

There are many counts of this clonotype. The chain is built from TRBV7-2 and TRBJ1-3; 9 bases match TRBD1. This CDR3 spans 15 amino acids. Per germline, CDR1 SGHTA and CDR2 FQGNSA. With V trimmed by 6 bases and J by 1 base, 4 bases remained unmatched. The CDR3 is CASRFDRGSGNTIYF. The CDR3 nucleotides are TGTGCCAGCAGGTTCGACAGGGGGTCTGGAAACACCATATATTTT.

This clonotype has ten or more counts. CDR3 sequence (DNA): TGCAGCGTTGAAGATAATGACCGTTACGAGCAGTACTTC. Translation gives CSVEDNDRYEQYF. This sequence joins TRBV29-1 and TRBJ2-7; D gene ambiguous. Trimming cost V 0 bases and J 4 bases, with 10 bases left between them. CDR3 size: 13 residues. Germline CDR1 reads SQVTM; CDR2 reads ANQGSEA.

This chain joins TRBV7-9 and TRBJ1-5; a weak D match, TRBD1 (6 bases). The CDR3 length is 16 residues. Between the trimmed V and J ends, which lost 5 bases and 3 bases, there was a span of 17 bases. CDR1 and CDR2 (germline): SEHNR, FQNEAQ (reference sequence). The CDR3 sequence: CASSLEGRGLNQPQHF. The CDR3 DNA is TGTGCCAGCAGCCTCGAGGGCAGGGGTCTCAATCAGCCCCAGCATTTT.

This chain links TRBV5-1 with TRBJ1-4; D might be TRBD1 (5 bases). The length of the CDR3 is 18 residues. The germline V gene has CDR1 SGHRS and CDR2 YFSETQ. The ends were cut back, 4 bases at V and 3 bases at J, with 22 bases in the middle. The CDR3 DNA sequence: TGCGCCAGCAGCCCCCGGGACGGCTCGACCAGCGCTAATGAAAAACTGTTTTTT. Translation gives CASSPRDGSTSANEKLFF.

This clonotype was detected ten times or more. This chain uses TRBV20-1 with TRBJ1-2; D unclear. Germline assignment: CDR1 DFQATT and CDR2 SNEGSKA (reference sequence). The V end lost 3 bases, the J end lost 6 bases, and 8 bases lay between the germline ends. The CDR3 is 11 amino acids. The CDR3 DNA sequence: TGCAGTGCTAGGATCCGTCATGGCTACACCTTC. It specifies CSARIRHGYTF.

This clonotype was found many times. The chain is built from TRBV20-1 and TRBJ2-7; the match to TRBD2 covers 10 bases. V gave up 6 bases and J gave up 4 bases; unmatched junction bases: 9. The germline V gene encodes CDR1 DFQATT and CDR2 SNEGSKA (reference sequence). CDR3 length equals 14 residues. CDR3 loop: CSAESSGSKYEQYF. Here the CDR3 DNA reads TGCAGTGCAGAATCTAGCGGGAGTAAATACGAGCAGTACTTC.